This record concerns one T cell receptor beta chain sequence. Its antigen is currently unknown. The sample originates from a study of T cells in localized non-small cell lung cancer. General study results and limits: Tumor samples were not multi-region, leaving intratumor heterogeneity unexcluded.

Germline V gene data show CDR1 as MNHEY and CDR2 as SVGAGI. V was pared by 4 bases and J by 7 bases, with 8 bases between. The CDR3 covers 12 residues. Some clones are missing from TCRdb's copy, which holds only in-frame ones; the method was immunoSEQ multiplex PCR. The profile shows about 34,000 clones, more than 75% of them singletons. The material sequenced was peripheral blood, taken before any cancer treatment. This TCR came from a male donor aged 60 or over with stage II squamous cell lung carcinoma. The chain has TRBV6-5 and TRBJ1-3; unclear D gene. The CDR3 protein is CASSSPPNTIYF. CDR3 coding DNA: TGTGCCAGCAGTTCCCCCCCGAACACCATATATTTT.